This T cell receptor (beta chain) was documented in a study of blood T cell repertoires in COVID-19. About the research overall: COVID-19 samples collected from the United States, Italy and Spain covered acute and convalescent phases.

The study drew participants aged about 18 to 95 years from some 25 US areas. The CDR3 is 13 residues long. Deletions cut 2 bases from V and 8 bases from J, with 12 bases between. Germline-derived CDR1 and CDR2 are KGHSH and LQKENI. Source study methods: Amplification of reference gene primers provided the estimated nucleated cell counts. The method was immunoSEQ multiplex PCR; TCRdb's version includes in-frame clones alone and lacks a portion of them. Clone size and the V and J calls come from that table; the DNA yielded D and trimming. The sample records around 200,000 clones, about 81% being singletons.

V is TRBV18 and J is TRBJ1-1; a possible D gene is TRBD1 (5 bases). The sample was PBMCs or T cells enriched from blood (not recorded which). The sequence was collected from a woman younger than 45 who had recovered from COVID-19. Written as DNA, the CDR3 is TGTGCCAGCTCACCAAGCGGGGGGATCGAAGCTTTCTTT. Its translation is CASSPSGGIEAFF.